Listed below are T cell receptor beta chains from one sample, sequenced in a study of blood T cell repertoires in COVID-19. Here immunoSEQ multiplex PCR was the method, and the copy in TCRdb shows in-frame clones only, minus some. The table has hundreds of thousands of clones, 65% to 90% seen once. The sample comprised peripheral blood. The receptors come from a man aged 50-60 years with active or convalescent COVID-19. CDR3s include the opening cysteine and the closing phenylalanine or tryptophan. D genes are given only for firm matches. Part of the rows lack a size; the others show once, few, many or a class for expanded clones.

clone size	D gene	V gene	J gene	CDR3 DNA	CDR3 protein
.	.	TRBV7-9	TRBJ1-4	TGTGCCAGCAGCTTCTCGGGATTCCCTAATGAAAAACTGTTTTTT	CASSFSGFPNEKLFF
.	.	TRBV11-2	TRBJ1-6	TGTGCCAGCAGCCTCGACATTAATTCACCCCTCCACTTT	CASSLDINSPLHF
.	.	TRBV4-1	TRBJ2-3	TGCGCCAGCAGCCAAGTCCCTAGCTGGGGCACAGATACGCAGTATTTT	CASSQVPSWGTDTQYF
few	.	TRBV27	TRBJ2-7	TGTGCCAGCAGTTTCGGGACTCCCCAACTGCCTTACGAGCAGTACTTC	CASSFGTPQLPYEQYF
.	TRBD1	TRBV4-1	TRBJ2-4	TGCGCCAGCAGCCAAATAGCCCGCGGCAGGGGGAACATTCAGTACTTC	CASSQIARGRGNIQYF
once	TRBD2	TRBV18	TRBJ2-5	TGTGCCACGGGGAGGGCCCAAGAGACCCAGTACTTC	CATGRAQETQYF
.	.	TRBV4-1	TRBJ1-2	TGCGCCAGCAGCCAAGGCCCAAGGGCAGCGAGGGCAATATGGGGCTACACCTTC	CASSQGPRAARAIWGYTF
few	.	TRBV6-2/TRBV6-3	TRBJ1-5	TGTGCCAGCAGTTACTCAAGGGGGACCCAGCATTTT	CASSYSRGTQHF
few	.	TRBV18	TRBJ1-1	TGTGCCAGCTCACCAGCGATGATCACCATGAACACTGAAGCTTTCTTT	CASSPAMITMNTEAFF
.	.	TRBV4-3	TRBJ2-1	TGCGCCAGCAGCCAAGATCACGACACCAATGAGCAGTTCTTC	CASSQDHDTNEQFF
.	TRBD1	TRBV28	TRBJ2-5	TGTGCCAGCAGTTTATGGGGACAGGGGGTCCGGGAGACCCAGTACTTC	CASSLWGQGVRETQYF
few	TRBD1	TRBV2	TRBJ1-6	TGTGCCAGCACCGGACAGGGGAAAGGGTCACCCCTCCACTTT	CASTGQGKGSPLHF
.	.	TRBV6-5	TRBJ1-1	TGTGCCAGCAGTTACTCTCGGGACACTGAAGCTTTCTTT	CASSYSRDTEAFF
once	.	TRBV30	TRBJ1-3	TGTGCCTGGCGACGGGTGGGCTCTGGAAACACCATATATTTT	CAWRRVGSGNTIYF
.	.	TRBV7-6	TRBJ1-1	TGTGCCAGCAGCTTAATAGGGGTTTCGAACACTGAAGCTTTCTTT	CASSLIGVSNTEAFF
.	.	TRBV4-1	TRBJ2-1	TGCGCCAGCAGCCAAATACAGGCTTCCTACAATGAGCAGTTCTTC	CASSQIQASYNEQFF
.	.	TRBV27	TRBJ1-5	TGTGCCAGCAGTTTTGAGGGTGAGGGAGATGGGTCGTGTCAGCCCCAGCATTTT	CASSFEGEGDGSCQPQHF
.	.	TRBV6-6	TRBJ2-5	TGTGCCAGCAGTTATGAGAGGCAGGGGGGATGGGAGACCCAGTACTTC	CASSYERQGGWETQYF
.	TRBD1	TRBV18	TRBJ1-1	TGTGCCAGCTCAGTACAGGGGGGTGACACTGAAGCTTTCTTT	CASSVQGGDTEAFF
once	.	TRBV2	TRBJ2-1	TGTGCCAGCAGTGTACGCGGTTCCTACAATGAGCAGTTCTTC	CASSVRGSYNEQFF
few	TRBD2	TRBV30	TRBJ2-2	TGTGCCTGGGGACGACTTGCGGGAGCGGGCACCGGGGAGCTGTTTTTT	CAWGRLAGAGTGELFF
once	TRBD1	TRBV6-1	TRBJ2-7	TGTGCCAGCAGTGAATTTAACAGGGGGCTGGACGAGCAGTACTTC	CASSEFNRGLDEQYF
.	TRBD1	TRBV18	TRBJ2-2	TGTGCCAGCTCACCTGGGACAGGAGGAACCGGGGAGCTGTTTTTT	CASSPGTGGTGELFF
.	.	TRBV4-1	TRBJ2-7	TGCGCCAGCAGCCAAGTGTTCGCAGGATTAACCTACGAGCAGTACTTC	CASSQVFAGLTYEQYF
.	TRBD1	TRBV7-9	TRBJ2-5	TGTGCCAGCAGTCCACCACAGGGGCGCCGAGAGACCCAGTACTTC	CASSPPQGRRETQYF
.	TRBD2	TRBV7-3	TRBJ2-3	TGTGCCAGCAGCTTAATTGGCGGGAGAGCTTCAGATACGCAGTATTTT	CASSLIGGRASDTQYF
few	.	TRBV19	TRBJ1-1	TGTGCCAGTAGACTACAATTGAACACTGAAGCTTTCTTT	CASRLQLNTEAFF
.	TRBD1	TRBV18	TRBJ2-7	TGTGCCAGCTCACCGACAGGGTCCTCCCGAGAGCAGTACTTC	CASSPTGSSREQYF
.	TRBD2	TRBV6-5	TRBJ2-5	TGTGCCAGCATTAGCGGGAGCGAGACCCAGTACTTC	CASISGSETQYF
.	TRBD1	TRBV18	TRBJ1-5	TGTGCCAGCTCAGGGGACAGAAATCAGCCCCAGCATTTT	CASSGDRNQPQHF
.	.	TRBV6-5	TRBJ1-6	TGTGCCAGCAGTTTGCGGGGGCCCGATGTTAGCTCACCCCTCCACTTT	CASSLRGPDVSSPLHF
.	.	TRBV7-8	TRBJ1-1	TGTGCCAGCAGCCTGACAGAAATGAACACTGAAGCTTTCTTT	CASSLTEMNTEAFF
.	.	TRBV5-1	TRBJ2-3	TGCGCCAGCAGCTTGTATCAGAGCACAGATACGCAGTATTTT	CASSLYQSTDTQYF
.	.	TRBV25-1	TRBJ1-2	TGTGCCCACGGGGGGGGCTATGGCTACACCTTC	CAHGGGYGYTF
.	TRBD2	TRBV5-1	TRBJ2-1	TGCGCCAGCAGAACCGGGACTAGCGGGCCCGGAGAGCAGTTCTTC	CASRTGTSGPGEQFF
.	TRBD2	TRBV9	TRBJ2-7	TGTGCCAGCAGCGTAGGCCTAGCGGTTGAGGGGTCCTACGAGCAGTACTTC	CASSVGLAVEGSYEQYF
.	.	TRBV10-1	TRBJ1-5	TGCGCCAGCAGTGAGTCTTCGCGGCAGCCCCAGCATTTT	CASSESSRQPQHF
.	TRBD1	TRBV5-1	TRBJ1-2	TGCGCCAGCAGCTCGTCAGAAGGGACAGGGTACGGCTACACCTTC	CASSSSEGTGYGYTF
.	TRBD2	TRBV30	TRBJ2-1	TGTGCCTGGAGTACTCGGGACTACAGCAATGAGCAGTTCTTC	CAWSTRDYSNEQFF
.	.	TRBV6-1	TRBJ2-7	TGTGCCAGCAGTGAGGGGCTATTCTACGAGCAGTACTTC	CASSEGLFYEQYF
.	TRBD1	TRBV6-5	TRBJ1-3	TGTGCCAGCAGCTCTGGGACAGCTCATGGAAACACCATATATTTT	CASSSGTAHGNTIYF
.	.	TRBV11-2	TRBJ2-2	TGTGCCAGCAGCTGGGATCCCGGGGTAGGCACCGGGGAGCTGTTTTTT	CASSWDPGVGTGELFF